The clone carrying this T cell receptor beta chain appeared once. Its antigen is still unknown. These data belong to a study of T cell responses to AZD1222 COVID-19 vaccine. Overall study results and limits: Once two AZD1222 doses were given, Spike-specific TCR breadth and depth went up. Across spike, vaccine-associated CD4 TCRs were found, dominant at 160-218 and 743-854. Most donors were white British, females outnumbered males, and clonal diversity was possibly underestimated. Epitopes outside B.1.351 and B.1.1.7 mutated regions reportedly drew nearly half of spike TCRs.

V was clipped by 1 base and J by 7 bases, with 13 bases between them. The CDR3 is 15 amino acids. The germline gives CDR1 SEHNR, CDR2 FQNEAQ (reference sequence). Here immunoSEQ multiplex PCR was the method, and the copy in TCRdb shows in-frame clones only, minus some. The sample yields 90,000 to 100,000 clones, 88% seen once. The gene calls are TRBV7-9 and TRBJ1-4, with D unclear. This TCR derives from an adult in good health. Material: peripheral blood, obtained on day 0 of AZD1222 vaccination. In nucleotides, the CDR3 is TGTGCCAGCAGCTTAGTAGGGAGACAAGGTGAAAAACTGTTTTTT. Residues: CASSLVGRQGEKLFF. The full variable domain, in which reference TRBV7-9 and TRBJ1-4 provide the parts outside the CDR3, is DTGVSQNPRHKITKRGQNVTFRCDPISEHNRLYWYRQTLGQGPEFLTYFQNEAQLEKSRLLSDRFSAERPKGSFSTLEIQRTEQGDSAMYLCASSLVGRQGEKLFFGSGTQLSVL.